The next 32 T cell receptor beta chains were all read from a single sample in a study of identical twins. TCRdb re-analysed the 5' RACE reads in MiXCR, keeping a single row per CDR3 protein. The data show approximately 550,000 distinct CDR3 sequences, around 20% seen once. These data are also associated with another study on yellow fever vaccine responses in identical twins.

Sequencing used CD4+ T cells sorted from blood. Receptors originate from a woman between 18 and 29 years old in good health.

This clonotype was observed a few times. The chain couples TRBV18 to TRBJ2-7; no firm D call. The CDR3 totals 12 residues. Looked up from germline, CDR1 is KGHSH and CDR2 is LQKENI. The ends were cut back, 2 bases at V and 5 bases at J, with 7 bases in the middle. The CDR3 DNA reads TGTGCCAGCTCACCAAACACAGACGAGCAGTACTTC. Its translation is CASSPNTDEQYF.

This clonotype has more than one count but fewer than ten. The chain links TRBV6-1 to TRBJ1-1; no definite D call. CDR3 length equals 13 residues. Germline CDR1 MNHNS, CDR2 SASEGT. Trimming took 4 bases from V and 0 from J, leaving 6 bases between them. CDR3 protein: CASSVVLNTEAFF. The CDR3 DNA reads as TGTGCCAGCAGTGTGGTTCTGAACACTGAAGCTTTCTTT.

Regarding this clonotype: At one end the junction does not follow the germline gene, possibly because of a read error. The rearrangement links TRBV12-3 or TRBV12-4 to TRBJ2-2; TRBD2 matches 8 bases. This CDR3 comprises 19 residues. CDR3 protein: CACRGAGARDQPNTGELFF. CDR3 in DNA: TGTGCCTGCAGGGGAGCGGGGGCGCGGGACCAGCCGAACACCGGGGAGCTGTTTTTT.

The V and J genes are TRBV12-3 or TRBV12-4 and TRBJ2-5; maybe TRBD2 (6 bases). This CDR3 is 15 amino acids long. Trimming left V 10 bases short and J 3 bases short, with 21 bases between. The CDR3 nucleotides are TGTGCCACGTCTCCAGGTGGGGAGGTCAAAGAGACCCAGTACTTC. It translates to CATSPGGEVKETQYF.

A few counts support this clonotype. The V call is TRBV18, the J call TRBJ1-1; TRBD1 matches 8 bases. Trimming removed 3 bases from V and 4 bases from J; junction bases left unmatched: 4. The CDR3 spans 14 residues. Germline V gives CDR1 KGHSH, CDR2 LQKENI. The CDR3 sequence: CASSPRGQGTEAFF. Here the CDR3 DNA reads TGTGCCAGCTCACCCAGGGGGCAAGGCACTGAAGCTTTCTTT.

The rearrangement links TRBV6-4 to TRBJ2-7, with TRBD1 matching over 8 bases. Germline assignment: CDR1 MRHNA and CDR2 SNTAGT. This CDR3 spans 14 amino acids. V dropped 4 bases and J dropped 1; count of bases not matched to a gene: 3. CDR3 sequence: CASSGTGPSYEQYV. CDR3 DNA sequence: TGTGCCAGCAGTGGGACAGGGCCTTCCTACGAGCAGTACGTC.

V usage is TRBV4-1 and J usage is TRBJ2-1, with 10 bases matching TRBD2. There are 16 residues in the CDR3. Looked up from germline, CDR1 is MGHRA and CDR2 is YSYEKL. V trimming: 0 bases; J trimming: 4 bases; junction bases outside the gene matches: 3. The CDR3 DNA is TGCGCCAGCAGCCAAGACCCTAGCGGGAGATACAATGAGCAGTTCTTC. Protein: CASSQDPSGRYNEQFF.

In this sample, this clonotype turned up a few times. V and J are TRBV20-1 and TRBJ2-1; D may be TRBD2 (6 bases). The CDR3 has 14 amino acids. Per germline, CDR1 DFQATT and CDR2 SNEGSKA (reference sequence). Deletions cut 6 bases from V and 5 bases from J, with 17 bases between. The chain's CDR3 is CSALDGGKNNEQFF. The CDR3 region has the DNA TGCAGTGCGCTAGACGGCGGGAAGAACAATGAGCAGTTCTTC.

The genes are TRBV10-3 and TRBJ2-7, with D possibly TRBD1 on 6 matching bases. V lost 7 bases and J lost 5, with 15 bases in between. The CDR3 sequence is 13 residues long. Per the germline V gene, CDR1 is ENHRY and CDR2 is SYGVKD. The CDR3 nucleotides read TGTGCCATCAAAAGAGGGGGAAGTGACGAGCAGTACTTC. Amino acids: CAIKRGGSDEQYF.

This chain uses TRBV4-1 with TRBJ2-7, with D hard to call. Germline CDR1 MGHRA, CDR2 YSYEKL. V gave up 6 bases and J gave up 3 bases, with 18 bases separating them. The CDR3 length is 15 residues. The CDR3 DNA follows: TGCGCCAGCAGTCCATCCGGAGTCCCCCTCTACGAGCAGTACTTC. Translating gives CASSPSGVPLYEQYF.

The chain recombines TRBV7-6 with TRBJ2-5, with 10 bases lining up with TRBD2. There are 16 residues in the CDR3. J was trimmed by 2 bases and V by 5 bases; bases with no gene match: 8. Germline-derived CDR1 and CDR2 are SGHVS and FNYEAQ. Written as DNA, the CDR3 is TGTGCCAGCAGCAGAGGACTAGCGGCCTCACAAGAGACCCAGTACTTC. It yields the protein CASSRGLAASQETQYF.

The rearrangement links TRBV7-9 to TRBJ2-5; D possibly corresponds to TRBD1 (6 bases). Trimming pared 2 bases from V and 1 base from J, leaving 11 bases between. The CDR3 is made up of 15 amino acids. Per germline, CDR1 SEHNR and CDR2 FQNEAQ (reference sequence). The CDR3 sequence: CASSLSEQGQETQYF. Here the CDR3 DNA reads TGTGCCAGCAGCTTATCGGAACAGGGCCAAGAGACCCAGTACTTC. The complete variable domain, with remaining parts taken from reference TRBV7-9 and TRBJ2-5, reads DTGVSQNPRHKITKRGQNVTFRCDPISEHNRLYWYRQTLGQGPEFLTYFQNEAQLEKSRLLSDRFSAERPKGSFSTLEIQRTEQGDSAMYLCASSLSEQGQETQYFGPGTRLLVL.

This clonotype was counted a few times. The gene calls are TRBV28 and TRBJ2-3, with 8 bases that match TRBD2. The length of the CDR3 is 15 residues. V shed 5 bases and J 5 bases; nucleotides not matched to a gene: 9. Per the germline V gene, CDR1 is MDHEN and CDR2 is SYDVKM. The CDR3 spells CASSKPGLGKDTQYF. CDR3 bases: TGTGCCAGCAGTAAGCCGGGACTAGGCAAAGATACGCAGTATTTT.

J is TRBJ1-6 and V is TRBV21-1. TRBV21-1 is deemed a pseudogene. This CDR3 is 15 amino acids long. The CDR3 DNA follows: TGTGCCAGCGAGCCCACTGACGAGGATAATTCACCCCTCCACTTT. This gives the protein CASEPTDEDNSPLHF.

The chain carries TRBV15 and TRBJ2-1, with D tentatively TRBD1 or TRBD2 (5 bases each). The germline V gene has CDR1 LNHNV and CDR2 YYDKDF (reference sequence). The CDR3 has 15 residues. V was pared by 1 base and J by 4 bases, with 11 bases between. The CDR3 sequence: CATSRGGTQYNEQFF. In DNA form, the CDR3 reads TGTGCCACCAGCAGAGGAGGGACCCAATACAATGAGCAGTTCTTC.

This clonotype was counted a few times. The rearrangement joins TRBV5-1 to TRBJ2-5, with D unresolved. Germline CDR1 reads SGHRS; CDR2 reads YFSETQ. The CDR3 runs 13 residues. V was shortened by 1 base and J by 3 bases, with 7 bases between the two germline ends. In DNA, the CDR3 is TGCGCCAGCAGCTTGTGGGCGGAAGAGACCCAGTACTTC. Residues: CASSLWAEETQYF.

Only a few counts were recorded for this clonotype. V usage is TRBV7-2 and J usage is TRBJ2-3; 7 bases fit TRBD2. Germline-derived CDR1 and CDR2 are SGHTA and FQGNSA. The CDR3 has 15 residues. Trimming at V came to 5 bases and at J to 2 bases, leaving 7 bases not matched to a gene. This CDR3 reads CASSRRTSDTDTQYF. The CDR3 DNA sequence: TGTGCCAGCAGCCGGCGGACTAGTGACACAGATACGCAGTATTTT.

The chain's CDR3 is CASSAYSGGVMPNTEAFF. In DNA form, the CDR3 reads TGTGCCAGCAGCGCCTACTCAGGGGGCGTTATGCCGAACACTGAAGCTTTCTTT. This chain connects TRBV9 to TRBJ1-1; the match to TRBD1 covers 8 bases. The V gene end was trimmed by 3 bases and the J gene end by 1 base; junction bases not matched to a gene: 14. CDR1 SGDLS and CDR2 YYNGEE come from the germline V gene. There are 18 residues in the CDR3.

This clonotype was recorded a few times. The chain is built from TRBV11-2 and TRBJ2-1, with TRBD2 matching 13 bases. Germline-derived CDR1 and CDR2 are SGHAT and FQNNGV. V dropped 7 bases and J dropped 9; count of bases not matched to a gene: 9. This CDR3 comprises 15 residues. The CDR3 DNA reads as TGTGCCAGCACTGGACTAGCGGGGGTTGCTGGTGAGCAGTTCTTC. It specifies CASTGLAGVAGEQFF.

This clonotype was recorded a few times. The chain uses TRBV12-5 and TRBJ2-5; no reliable D call. The CDR3 is made up of 14 amino acids. The germline V gene has CDR1 LGHNT and CDR2 FRNRAP. V dropped 0 bases and J dropped 5 bases, with 10 bases sitting between them. This CDR3 reads CASGLVPATETQYF. The CDR3 coding sequence is TGTGCTAGTGGTTTGGTACCAGCCACGGAGACCCAGTACTTC.

In this sample, this clonotype turned up a few times. The chain employs TRBV7-9 and TRBJ2-4; D is possibly TRBD1 (6 bases). The V gene lost 6 bases and the J gene lost 0 bases, with 12 bases spanning the gap. The CDR3 is 15 amino acids. Germline V gives CDR1 SEHNR, CDR2 FQNEAQ (reference sequence). The CDR3 loop is CASSPTGIAKNIQYF. The CDR3 nucleotides are TGTGCCAGCAGTCCAACAGGGATAGCCAAAAACATTCAGTACTTC.

The chain uses TRBV12-3 or TRBV12-4 and TRBJ1-3, with a weak D call TRBD1 (6 bases). Trimming cost V 5 bases and J 0 bases, with 8 bases left between them. The CDR3 extends over 14 amino acids. CDR3 nucleotides: TGTGCCAGCAGTGGACAGCGCTCTGGAAACACCATATATTTT. Its protein product is CASSGQRSGNTIYF.

The sample holds many counts of this clonotype. The gene calls are TRBV7-8 and TRBJ1-5; D possibly corresponds to TRBD1 (5 bases). CDR1 is SGHVS, CDR2 FQNEAQ, per germline. V was shortened by 1 base and J by 3 bases, with 10 bases between the two germline ends. This CDR3 is built from 15 residues. Written as DNA, the CDR3 is TGTGCCAGCAGCTTAGATCAGGGAAACAATCAGCCCCAGCATTTT. It is translated as CASSLDQGNNQPQHF.

The chain has TRBV10-3 and TRBJ1-2; 8 bases are a match to TRBD1. This CDR3 is built from 14 residues. Trimming at V came to 8 bases and at J to 0 bases, leaving 5 bases not matched to a gene. Germline V gene data show CDR1 as ENHRY and CDR2 as SYGVKD. Here the CDR3 DNA reads TGTGCCATCGGAGGACAGGGCCCTAACTATGGCTACACCTTC. Amino acid sequence: CAIGGQGPNYGYTF.

V and J are TRBV4-1 and TRBJ2-1, with 8 positions matching TRBD1. The CDR3 totals 15 residues. Germline V gene sequence: CDR1 MGHRA, CDR2 YSYEKL. Losses at the gene ends were 1 base for V and 8 bases for J; bases not matched to a gene: 7. In DNA form, the CDR3 reads TGCGCCAGCAGCCAAGCGAGCAGGGGGCGGGATGAGCAGTTCTTC. It specifies CASSQASRGRDEQFF.

In nucleotides, the CDR3 is TGTGCCAGCAGATTCAACGTTCTGGACCCGAGGCACAATGAGCAGTTCTTC. The encoded protein is CASRFNVLDPRHNEQFF. The chain links TRBV7-9 to TRBJ2-1; D remains unclear. This CDR3 is 17 amino acids long. V lost 6 bases and J 5 bases, leaving 23 bases between the germline ends. The V gene's germline CDR1 is SEHNR and CDR2 FQNEAQ (reference sequence).

In this sample, this clonotype turned up many times. The rearrangement uses TRBV20-1 and TRBJ2-1; perhaps TRBD1 as D (7 bases). Germline CDR1 is DFQATT and CDR2 is SNEGSKA (reference sequence). The CDR3 runs 10 residues. V was cut by 6 bases and J by 13 bases, with 13 bases left in between. The CDR3 protein is CSAAGTDQFF. The CDR3 nucleotides read TGCAGTGCCGCGGGGACAGACCAGTTCTTC.

The chain joins TRBV20-1 to TRBJ1-6, with D perhaps matching TRBD1 (5 bases). The ends were cut back, 4 bases at V and 6 bases at J, with 16 bases in the middle. This CDR3 contains 15 residues. Germline V lookup: CDR1 DFQATT, CDR2 SNEGSKA (reference sequence). This CDR3 reads CSAIHPGRSNSPLHF. The CDR3 region has the DNA TGCAGTGCTATCCACCCGGGACGCAGTAATTCACCCCTCCACTTT.

The chain employs TRBV5-1 and TRBJ2-3; possibly TRBD1 or TRBD2 for D (5 bases each). CDR1 and CDR2 from the germline V gene are SGHRS and YFSETQ. The CDR3 is 17 amino acids. The V end lost 2 bases, the J end lost 0 bases, and 16 bases lay between the germline ends. CDR3 nucleotides: TGCGCCAGCAGCTTCACCGGGGCCGCCGCTAGCACAGATACGCAGTATTTT. This sequence encodes CASSFTGAAASTDTQYF.

This sequence joins TRBV5-1 and TRBJ2-7; D possibly corresponds to TRBD1 (6 bases). V was pared by 4 bases and J by 2 bases, with 13 bases between. This CDR3 has 14 amino acids. Germline CDR1 and CDR2: SGHRS and YFSETQ. DNA for the CDR3: TGCGCCAGCAGCAGAGCACAGGGCGCCTACGAGCAGTACTTC. Translating it yields CASSRAQGAYEQYF. Supplemented by reference TRBV5-1 and TRBJ2-7, the full variable domain reads KAGVTQTPRYLIKTRGQQVTLSCSPISGHRSVSWYQQTPGQGLQFLFEYFSETQRNKGNFPGRFSGRQFSNSRSEMNVSTLELGDSALYLCASSRAQGAYEQYFGPGTRLTVT.

The V gene is TRBV9, the J gene TRBJ2-5, with 10 bases that match TRBD2. Germline-derived CDR1 and CDR2 are SGDLS and YYNGEE. V was pared by 4 bases and J by 0 bases, with 9 bases of the junction left unmatched. This CDR3 is 17 amino acids long. The CDR3 here is CASSPGGTSGNQETQYF. As DNA, the CDR3 is TGTGCCAGCAGCCCAGGGGGAACTAGCGGGAACCAAGAGACCCAGTACTTC.

This clonotype was seen a few times. The chain has TRBV2 and TRBJ1-2; possibly TRBD1 for D (5 bases). Trimming pared 0 bases from V and 7 bases from J, leaving 9 bases between. The CDR3 sequence is 13 residues long. Germline V lookup: CDR1 SNHLY, CDR2 FYNNEI. CDR3 loop: CASSEALGGGYTF. The CDR3 DNA reads TGTGCCAGCAGTGAAGCGCTTGGGGGTGGCTACACCTTC.